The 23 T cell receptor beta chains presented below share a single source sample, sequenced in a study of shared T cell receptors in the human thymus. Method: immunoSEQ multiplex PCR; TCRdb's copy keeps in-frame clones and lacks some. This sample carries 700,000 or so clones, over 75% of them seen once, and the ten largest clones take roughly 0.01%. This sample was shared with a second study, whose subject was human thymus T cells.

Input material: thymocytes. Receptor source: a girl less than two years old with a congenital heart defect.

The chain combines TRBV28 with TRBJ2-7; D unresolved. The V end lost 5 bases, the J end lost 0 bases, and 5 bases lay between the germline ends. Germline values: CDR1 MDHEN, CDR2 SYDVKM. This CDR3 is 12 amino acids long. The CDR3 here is CASSISSYEQYF. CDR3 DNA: TGTGCCAGCAGTATCAGCTCCTACGAGCAGTACTTC.

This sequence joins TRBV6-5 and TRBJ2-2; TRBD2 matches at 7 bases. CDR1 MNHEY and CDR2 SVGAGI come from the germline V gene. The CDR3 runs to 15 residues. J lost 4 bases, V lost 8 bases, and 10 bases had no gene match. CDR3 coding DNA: TGTGCCAGCGGGTTTAACGGGGGGACCACCGGGGAGCTGTTTTTT. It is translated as CASGFNGGTTGELFF.

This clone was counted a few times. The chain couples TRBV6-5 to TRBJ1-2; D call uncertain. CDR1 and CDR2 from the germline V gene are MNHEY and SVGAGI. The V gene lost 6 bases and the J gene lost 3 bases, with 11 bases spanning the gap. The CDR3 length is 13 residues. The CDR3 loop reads CASSLGRHYGYTF. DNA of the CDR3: TGTGCCAGCAGCCTGGGGAGGCACTATGGCTACACCTTC.

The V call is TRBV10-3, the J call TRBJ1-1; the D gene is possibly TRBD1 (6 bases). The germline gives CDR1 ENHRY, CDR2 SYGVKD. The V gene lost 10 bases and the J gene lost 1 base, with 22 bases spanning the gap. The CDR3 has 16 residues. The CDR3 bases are TGTGCCACATGGCGGACAGAGGGGAGTTCGAACACTGAAGCTTTCTTT. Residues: CATWRTEGSSNTEAFF.

CDR3 amino acids: CASRKQGDQPQHF. In DNA, the CDR3 is TGTGCCAGCAGAAAACAGGGAGATCAGCCCCAGCATTTT. J is TRBJ1-5 and V is TRBV27; D might be TRBD1 (6 bases). CDR1 and CDR2 from the germline V gene are MNHEY and SMNVEV (reference sequence). This CDR3 is 13 amino acids long. With 6 bases removed from V and 5 bases from J, the gap between germline ends came to 11 bases.

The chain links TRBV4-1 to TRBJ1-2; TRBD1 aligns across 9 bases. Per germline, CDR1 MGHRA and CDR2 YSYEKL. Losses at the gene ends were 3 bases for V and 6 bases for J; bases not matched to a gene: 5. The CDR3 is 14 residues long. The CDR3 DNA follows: TGCGCCAGCAGCCATACACAGGGGGCAGATGGCTACACCTTC. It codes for CASSHTQGADGYTF.

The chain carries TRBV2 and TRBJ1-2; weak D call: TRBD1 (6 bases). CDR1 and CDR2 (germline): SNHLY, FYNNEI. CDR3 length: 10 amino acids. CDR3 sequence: CAQGGPGYTF. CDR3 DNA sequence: TGTGCACAGGGAGGGCCCGGCTACACCTTC.

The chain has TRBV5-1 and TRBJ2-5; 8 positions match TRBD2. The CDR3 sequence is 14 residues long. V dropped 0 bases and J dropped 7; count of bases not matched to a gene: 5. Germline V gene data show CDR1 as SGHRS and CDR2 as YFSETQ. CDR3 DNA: TGCGCCAGCAGCTTGGGAACGGGGGGGCCGACCCAGTACTTC. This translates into CASSLGTGGPTQYF.

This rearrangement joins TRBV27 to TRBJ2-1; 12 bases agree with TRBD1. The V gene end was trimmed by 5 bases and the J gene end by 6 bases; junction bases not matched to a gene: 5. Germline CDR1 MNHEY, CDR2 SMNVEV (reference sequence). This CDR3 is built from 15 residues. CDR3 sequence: CASSLRDRGLNEQFF. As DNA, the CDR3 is TGTGCCAGCAGTCTGCGGGACAGGGGGCTCAATGAGCAGTTCTTC.

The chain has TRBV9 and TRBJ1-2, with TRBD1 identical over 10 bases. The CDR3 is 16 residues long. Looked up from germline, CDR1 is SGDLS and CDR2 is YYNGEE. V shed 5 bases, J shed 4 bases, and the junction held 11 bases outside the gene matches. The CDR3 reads CASRPSDRGKIYGYTF. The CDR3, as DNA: TGTGCCAGCAGACCATCGGACAGGGGGAAAATCTATGGCTACACCTTC.

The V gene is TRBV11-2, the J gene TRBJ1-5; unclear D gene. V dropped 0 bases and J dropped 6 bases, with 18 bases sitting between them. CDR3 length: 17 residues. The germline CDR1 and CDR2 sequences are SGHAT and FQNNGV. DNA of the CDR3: TGTGCCAGCAGCTTAGAAGGGTCAGTCAGAGGGCTTCAGCCCCAGCATTTT. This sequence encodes CASSLEGSVRGLQPQHF.

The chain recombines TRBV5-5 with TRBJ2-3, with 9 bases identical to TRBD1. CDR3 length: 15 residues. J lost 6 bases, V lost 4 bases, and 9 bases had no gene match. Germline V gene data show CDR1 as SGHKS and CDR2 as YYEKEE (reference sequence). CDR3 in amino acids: CASSHRDREGDTQYF. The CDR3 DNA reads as TGTGCCAGCAGCCACCGGGACAGGGAGGGGGATACGCAGTATTTT.

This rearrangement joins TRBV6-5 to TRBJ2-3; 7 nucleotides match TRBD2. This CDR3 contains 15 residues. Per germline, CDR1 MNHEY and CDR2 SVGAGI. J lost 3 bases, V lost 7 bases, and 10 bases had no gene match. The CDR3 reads CASNYGAGETDTQYF. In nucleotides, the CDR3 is TGTGCCAGCAACTACGGGGCGGGGGAGACAGATACGCAGTATTTT.

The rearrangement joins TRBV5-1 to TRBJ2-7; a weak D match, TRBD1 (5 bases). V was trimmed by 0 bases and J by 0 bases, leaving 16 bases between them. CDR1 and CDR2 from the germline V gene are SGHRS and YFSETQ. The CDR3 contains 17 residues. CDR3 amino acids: CASSLGPDNLDSYEQYF. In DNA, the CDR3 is TGCGCCAGCAGCTTGGGGCCGGACAACCTAGACTCCTACGAGCAGTACTTC.

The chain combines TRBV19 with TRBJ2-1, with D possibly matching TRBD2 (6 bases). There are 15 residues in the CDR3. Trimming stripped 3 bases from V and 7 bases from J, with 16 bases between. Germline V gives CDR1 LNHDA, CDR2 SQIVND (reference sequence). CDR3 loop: CASSMGGRGSNEQFF. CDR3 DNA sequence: TGTGCCAGTAGTATGGGGGGACGGGGATCTAATGAGCAGTTCTTC.

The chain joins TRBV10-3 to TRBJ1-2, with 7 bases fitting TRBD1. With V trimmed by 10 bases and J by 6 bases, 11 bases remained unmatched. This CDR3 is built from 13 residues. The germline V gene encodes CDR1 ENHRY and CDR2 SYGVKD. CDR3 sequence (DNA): TGTGCCACCAGACAGGGTCCGATCCATGGCTACACCTTC. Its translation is CATRQGPIHGYTF.

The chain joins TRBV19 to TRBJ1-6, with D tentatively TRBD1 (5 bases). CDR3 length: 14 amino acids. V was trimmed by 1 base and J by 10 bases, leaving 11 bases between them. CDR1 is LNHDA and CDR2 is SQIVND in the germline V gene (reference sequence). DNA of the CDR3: TGTGCCAGTAGTATAGGAGTAAGGGGCTCACCCCTCCACTTT. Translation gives CASSIGVRGSPLHF.

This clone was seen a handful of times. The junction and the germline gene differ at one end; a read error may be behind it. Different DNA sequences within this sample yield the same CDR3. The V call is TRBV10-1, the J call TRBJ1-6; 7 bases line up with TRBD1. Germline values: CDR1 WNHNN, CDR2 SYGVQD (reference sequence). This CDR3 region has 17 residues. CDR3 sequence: CASSELCDRDFNSPLHF. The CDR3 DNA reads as TGCGCCAGCAGTGAGTTATGTGACAGGGACTTTAATTCCCCCCTCCACTTT.

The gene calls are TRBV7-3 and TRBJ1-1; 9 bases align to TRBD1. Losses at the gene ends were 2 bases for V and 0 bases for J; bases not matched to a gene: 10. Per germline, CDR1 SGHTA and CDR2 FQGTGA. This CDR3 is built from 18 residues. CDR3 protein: CASSLYGTGRFLNTEAFF. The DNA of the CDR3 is TGTGCCAGCAGCTTATATGGGACAGGGCGTTTCCTGAACACTGAAGCTTTCTTT.

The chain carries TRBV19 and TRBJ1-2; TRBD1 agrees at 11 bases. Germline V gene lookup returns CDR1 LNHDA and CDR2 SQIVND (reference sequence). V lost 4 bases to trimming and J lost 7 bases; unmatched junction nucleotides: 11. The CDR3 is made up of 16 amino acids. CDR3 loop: CASSSFFGTGGFGYTF. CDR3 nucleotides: TGTGCCAGTAGTAGTTTTTTCGGGACAGGGGGATTTGGCTACACCTTC.

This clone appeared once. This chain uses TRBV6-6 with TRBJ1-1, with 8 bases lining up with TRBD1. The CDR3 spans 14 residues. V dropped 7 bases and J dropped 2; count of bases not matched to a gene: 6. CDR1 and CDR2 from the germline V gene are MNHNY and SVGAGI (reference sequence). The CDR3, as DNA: TGTGCCAGCAACCTGGACAGGGTAAACACTGAAGCTTTCTTT. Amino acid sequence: CASNLDRVNTEAFF.

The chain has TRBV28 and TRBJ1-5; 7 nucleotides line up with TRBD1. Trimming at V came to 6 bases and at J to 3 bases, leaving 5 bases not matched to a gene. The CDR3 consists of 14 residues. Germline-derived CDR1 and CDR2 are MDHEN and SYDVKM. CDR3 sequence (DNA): TGTGCCAGCAGGCCCAGGGGGAACAATCAGCCCCAGCATTTT. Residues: CASRPRGNNQPQHF.

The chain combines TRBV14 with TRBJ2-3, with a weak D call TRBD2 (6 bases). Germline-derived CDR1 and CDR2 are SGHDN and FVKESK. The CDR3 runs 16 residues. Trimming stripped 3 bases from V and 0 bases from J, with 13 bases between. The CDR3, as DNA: TGTGCCAGCAGCCAGTCCGGGAGAGGAAGCACAGATACGCAGTATTTT. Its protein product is CASSQSGRGSTDTQYF.